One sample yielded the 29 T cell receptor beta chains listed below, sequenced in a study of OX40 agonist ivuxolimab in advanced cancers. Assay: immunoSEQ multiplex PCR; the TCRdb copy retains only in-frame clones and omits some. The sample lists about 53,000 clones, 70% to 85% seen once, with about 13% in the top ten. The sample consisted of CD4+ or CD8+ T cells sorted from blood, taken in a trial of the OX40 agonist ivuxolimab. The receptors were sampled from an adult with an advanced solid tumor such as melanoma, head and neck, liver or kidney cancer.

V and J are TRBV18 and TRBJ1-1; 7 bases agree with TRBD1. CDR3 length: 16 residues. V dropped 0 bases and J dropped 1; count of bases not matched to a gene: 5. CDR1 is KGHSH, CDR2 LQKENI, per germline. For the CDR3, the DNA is TGTGCCAGCTCACCACCCGAGGGACAGTGGAACACTGAAGCTTTCTTT. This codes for CASSPPEGQWNTEAFF.

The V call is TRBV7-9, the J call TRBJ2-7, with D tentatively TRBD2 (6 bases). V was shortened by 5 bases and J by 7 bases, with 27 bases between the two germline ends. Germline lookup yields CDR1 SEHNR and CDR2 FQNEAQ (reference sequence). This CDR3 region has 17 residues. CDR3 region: CASSLGIANAGGREQYF. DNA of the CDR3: TGTGCCAGCAGCCTAGGAATCGCCAACGCCGGGGGTCGGGAGCAGTACTTC.

CDR3 sequence reads: CATSTDRGAVDTIYF. CDR3 sequence (DNA): TGTGCCACCAGCACGGACAGGGGAGCTGTAGACACCATATATTTT. V and J are TRBV15 and TRBJ1-3; 9 bases map to TRBD1. In germline, CDR1 is LNHNV, CDR2 YYDKDF (reference sequence). The V gene end was trimmed by 4 bases and the J gene end by 8 bases; junction bases not matched to a gene: 9. The CDR3 has 15 residues.

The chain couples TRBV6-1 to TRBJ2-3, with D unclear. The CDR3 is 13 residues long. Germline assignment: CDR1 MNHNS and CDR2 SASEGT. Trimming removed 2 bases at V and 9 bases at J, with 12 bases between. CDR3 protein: CASSERPELTQYF. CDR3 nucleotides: TGTGCCAGCAGTGAAAGGCCTGAGCTCACGCAGTATTTT.

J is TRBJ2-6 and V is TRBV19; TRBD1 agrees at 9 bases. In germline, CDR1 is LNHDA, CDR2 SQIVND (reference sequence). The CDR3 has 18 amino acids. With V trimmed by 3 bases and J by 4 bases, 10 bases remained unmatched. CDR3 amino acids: CASSMLWTGAVGANVLTF. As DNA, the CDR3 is TGTGCCAGTAGTATGCTTTGGACAGGGGCCGTGGGGGCCAACGTCCTGACTTTC.

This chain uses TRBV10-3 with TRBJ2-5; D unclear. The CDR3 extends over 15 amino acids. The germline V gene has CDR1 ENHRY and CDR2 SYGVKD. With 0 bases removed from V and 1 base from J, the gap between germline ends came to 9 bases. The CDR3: CAISESTTVQETQYF. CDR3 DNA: TGTGCCATCAGTGAGTCGACAACAGTCCAAGAGACCCAGTACTTC.

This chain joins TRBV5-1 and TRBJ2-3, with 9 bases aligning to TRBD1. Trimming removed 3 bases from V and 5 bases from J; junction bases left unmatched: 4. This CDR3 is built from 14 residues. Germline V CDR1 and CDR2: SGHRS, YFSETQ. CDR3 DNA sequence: TGCGCCAGCAGCTCACAGGGGGCCGAAGATACGCAGTATTTT. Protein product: CASSSQGAEDTQYF.

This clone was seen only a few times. The CDR3 DNA sequence: TGTGCCAGCAGCCCGACGGAGGGGACAGGGCGGAATCAGCCCCAGCATTTT. As protein: CASSPTEGTGRNQPQHF. The rearrangement links TRBV7-9 to TRBJ1-5, with 9 bases identical to TRBD1. Germline lookup yields CDR1 SEHNR and CDR2 FQNEAQ (reference sequence). CDR3 length: 17 amino acids. V shed 5 bases and J 4 bases; nucleotides not matched to a gene: 12.

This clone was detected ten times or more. The CDR3: CASSIAGLSSYEQYF. The CDR3 DNA reads TGTGCCAGTAGTATTGCAGGGTTAAGCTCCTACGAGCAGTACTTC. This chain joins TRBV19 and TRBJ2-7; a possible D gene is TRBD1 (5 bases). Per the germline V gene, CDR1 is LNHDA and CDR2 is SQIVND (reference sequence). V was cut by 3 bases and J by 0 bases, with 12 bases left in between. The CDR3 runs to 15 residues.

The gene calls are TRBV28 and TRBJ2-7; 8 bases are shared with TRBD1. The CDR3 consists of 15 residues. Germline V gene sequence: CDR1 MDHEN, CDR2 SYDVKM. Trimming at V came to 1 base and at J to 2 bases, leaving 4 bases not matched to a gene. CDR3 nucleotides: TGTGCCAGCAGTTTATCGGCAGGGGGCACCTACGAGCAGTACTTC. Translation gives CASSLSAGGTYEQYF.

The CDR3 DNA reads as TGCGCCAGCAGCTCAGGGGCTCTGAACACTGAAGCTTTCTTT. It is translated as CASSSGALNTEAFF. The chain is built from TRBV5-1 and TRBJ1-1; D may be TRBD1 (6 bases). The CDR3 consists of 14 residues. CDR1 and CDR2 (germline): SGHRS, YFSETQ. Between the trimmed V and J ends, which lost 3 bases and 0 bases, there was a span of 9 bases.

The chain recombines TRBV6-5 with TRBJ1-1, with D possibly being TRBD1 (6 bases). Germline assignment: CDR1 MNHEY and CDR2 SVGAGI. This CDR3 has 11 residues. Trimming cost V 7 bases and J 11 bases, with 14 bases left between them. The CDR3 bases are TGTGCCAGCATCAACAGGGATAGGGCTTTCTTT. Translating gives CASINRDRAFF.

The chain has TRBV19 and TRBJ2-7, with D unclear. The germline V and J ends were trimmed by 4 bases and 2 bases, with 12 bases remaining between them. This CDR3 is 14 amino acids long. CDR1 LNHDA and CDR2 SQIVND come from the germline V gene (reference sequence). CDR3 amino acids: CASSRAFPTYEQYF. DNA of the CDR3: TGTGCCAGTAGTAGGGCTTTCCCCACCTACGAGCAGTACTTC.

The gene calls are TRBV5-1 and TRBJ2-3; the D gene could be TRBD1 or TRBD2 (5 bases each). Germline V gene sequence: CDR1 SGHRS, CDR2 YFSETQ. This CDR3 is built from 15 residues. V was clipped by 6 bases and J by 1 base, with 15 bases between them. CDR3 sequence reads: CASTRGVVGTDTQYF. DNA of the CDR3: TGCGCCAGCACCAGAGGGGTGGTCGGCACAGATACGCAGTATTTT.

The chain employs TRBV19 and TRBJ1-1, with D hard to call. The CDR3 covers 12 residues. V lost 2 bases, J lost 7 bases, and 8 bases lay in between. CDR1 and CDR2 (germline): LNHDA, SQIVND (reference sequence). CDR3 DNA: TGTGCCAGTAGTATATCGGCGGGTGAAGCTTTCTTT. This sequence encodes CASSISAGEAFF.

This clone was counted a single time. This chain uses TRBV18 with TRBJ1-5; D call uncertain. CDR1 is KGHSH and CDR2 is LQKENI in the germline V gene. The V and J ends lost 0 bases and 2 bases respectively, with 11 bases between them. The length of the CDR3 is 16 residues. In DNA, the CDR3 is TGTGCCAGCTCACCACCAAGTGCAAGGGGCAATCAGCCCCAGCATTTT. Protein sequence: CASSPPSARGNQPQHF. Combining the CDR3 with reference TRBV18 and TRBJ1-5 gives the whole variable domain NAGVMQNPRHLVRRRGQEARLRCSPMKGHSHVYWYRQLPEEGLKFMVYLQKENIIDESGMPKERFSAEFPKEGPSILRIQQVVRGDSAAYFCASSPPSARGNQPQHFGDGTRLSIL.

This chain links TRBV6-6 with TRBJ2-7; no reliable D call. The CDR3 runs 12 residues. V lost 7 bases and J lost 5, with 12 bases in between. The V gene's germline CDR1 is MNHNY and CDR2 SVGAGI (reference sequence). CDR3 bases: TGTGCCAGCACGTCCCCTGTGGACGAGCAGTACTTC. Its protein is CASTSPVDEQYF.

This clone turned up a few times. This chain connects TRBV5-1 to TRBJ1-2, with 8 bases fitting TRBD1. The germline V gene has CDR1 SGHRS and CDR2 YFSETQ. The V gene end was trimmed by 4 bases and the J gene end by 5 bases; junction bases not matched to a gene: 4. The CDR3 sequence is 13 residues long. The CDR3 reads CASSGQGLYGYTF. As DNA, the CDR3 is TGCGCCAGCAGCGGACAGGGATTGTATGGCTACACCTTC.

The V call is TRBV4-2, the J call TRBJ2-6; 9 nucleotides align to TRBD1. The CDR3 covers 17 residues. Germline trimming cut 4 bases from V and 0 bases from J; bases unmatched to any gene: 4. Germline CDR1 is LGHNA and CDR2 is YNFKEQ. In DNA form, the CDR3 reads TGTGCCAGCAGCCGGGACAGGGCCCTCTCTGGGGCCAACGTCCTGACTTTC. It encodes CASSRDRALSGANVLTF.

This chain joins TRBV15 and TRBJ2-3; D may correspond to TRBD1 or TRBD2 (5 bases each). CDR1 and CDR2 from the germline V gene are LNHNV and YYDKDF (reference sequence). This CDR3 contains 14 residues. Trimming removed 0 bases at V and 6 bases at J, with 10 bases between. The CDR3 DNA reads TGTGCCACCAGCAGAGATTGGGGGTCCGATACGCAGTATTTT. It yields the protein CATSRDWGSDTQYF.

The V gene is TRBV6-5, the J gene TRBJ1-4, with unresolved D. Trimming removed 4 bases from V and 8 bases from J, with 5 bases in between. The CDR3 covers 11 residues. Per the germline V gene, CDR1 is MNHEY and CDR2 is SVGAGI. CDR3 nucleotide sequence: TGTGCCAGCAGTTCTCGGGAAAAACTGTTTTTT. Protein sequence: CASSSREKLFF.

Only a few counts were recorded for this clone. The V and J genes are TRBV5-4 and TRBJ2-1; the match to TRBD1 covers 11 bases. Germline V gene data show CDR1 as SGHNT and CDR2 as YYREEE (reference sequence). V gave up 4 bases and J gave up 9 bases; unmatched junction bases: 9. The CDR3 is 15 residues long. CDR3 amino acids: CASSRSGTGGGEQFF. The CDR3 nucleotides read TGTGCCAGCAGCCGATCCGGGACAGGGGGTGGTGAGCAGTTCTTC.

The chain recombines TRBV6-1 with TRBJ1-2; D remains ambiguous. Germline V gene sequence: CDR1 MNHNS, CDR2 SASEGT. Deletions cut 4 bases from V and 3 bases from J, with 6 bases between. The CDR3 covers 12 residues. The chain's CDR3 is CASSGLYYGYTF. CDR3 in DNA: TGTGCCAGCAGTGGACTTTACTATGGCTACACCTTC.

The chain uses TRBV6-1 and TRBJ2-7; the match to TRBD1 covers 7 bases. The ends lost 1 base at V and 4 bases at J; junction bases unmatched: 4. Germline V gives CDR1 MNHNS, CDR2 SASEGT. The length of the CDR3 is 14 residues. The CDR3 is CASSEVDRVYEQYF. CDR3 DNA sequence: TGTGCCAGCAGTGAAGTAGACAGGGTTTACGAGCAGTACTTC.

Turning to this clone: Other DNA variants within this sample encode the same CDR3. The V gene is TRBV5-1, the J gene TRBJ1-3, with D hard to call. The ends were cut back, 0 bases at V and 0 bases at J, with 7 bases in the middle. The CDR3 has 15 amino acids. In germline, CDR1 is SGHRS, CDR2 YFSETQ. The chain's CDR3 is CASSLGGNSGNTIYF. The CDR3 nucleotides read TGCGCCAGCAGCTTGGGTGGGAACTCTGGAAACACCATATATTTT.

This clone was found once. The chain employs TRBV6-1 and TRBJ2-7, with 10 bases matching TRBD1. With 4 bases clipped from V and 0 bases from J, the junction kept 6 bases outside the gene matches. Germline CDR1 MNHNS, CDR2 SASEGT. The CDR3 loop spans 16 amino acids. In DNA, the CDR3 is TGTGCCAGCAGTGGAGGGGGGACAGGGGCCTCCTACGAGCAGTACTTC. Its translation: CASSGGGTGASYEQYF.

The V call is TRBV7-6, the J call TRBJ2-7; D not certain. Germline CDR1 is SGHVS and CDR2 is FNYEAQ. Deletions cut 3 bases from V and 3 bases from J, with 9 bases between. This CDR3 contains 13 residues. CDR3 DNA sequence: TGTGCCAGCAGCTTGGCCCACCTCTACGAGCAGTACTTC. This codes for CASSLAHLYEQYF.

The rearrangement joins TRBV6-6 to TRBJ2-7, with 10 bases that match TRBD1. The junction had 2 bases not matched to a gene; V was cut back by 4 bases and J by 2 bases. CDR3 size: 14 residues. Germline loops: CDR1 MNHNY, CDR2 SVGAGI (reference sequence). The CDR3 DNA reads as TGTGCCAGCAGTTTAGGACAGGGGGCCTACGAGCAGTACTTC. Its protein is CASSLGQGAYEQYF.

CDR3 in DNA: TGTGCCAGCACCCGGGTTAGCAATCAGCCCCAGCATTTT. As protein: CASTRVSNQPQHF. The chain employs TRBV7-3 and TRBJ1-5; D is ambiguous. The CDR3 is 13 amino acids. Germline CDR1 SGHTA, CDR2 FQGTGA. Trimming pared 7 bases from V and 0 bases from J, leaving 7 bases between.